The TCR beta chain described here comes from a study of Graves' ophthalmopathy and Graves' hyperthyroidism. At the level of the study: Cases classed as stable hyperthyroidism had no ophthalmopathy within 18 months of follow-up. Overall study findings and caveats: Blood also carried most expanded thyroid clonotypes exceeding 0.001 frequency. The model predicted progression of ophthalmopathy with a sensitivity of roughly 70%, and its specificity was less than 85%. For separating ophthalmopathy from stable hyperthyroidism, a 13-signature model gave almost 90% sensitivity and around 80% specificity.

Using RNA transcripts, the TCR beta CDR3 regions were amplified. The first-round RT-PCR employed HTBI primers together with the Qiagen OneStep RT-PCR kit. A multiplex PCR was then performed as the second round. One entry per CDR3 protein results from TCRdb running MiXCR on the multiplex PCR reads. The repertoire holds over a million distinct CDR3 sequences, with about 36% as singletons. Comment on this clonotype: Its antigen remains unidentified.

Germline CDR1 and CDR2: SEHNR and FQNEAQ (reference sequence). J lost 7 bases, V lost 11 bases, and 12 bases had no gene match. The CDR3 consists of 13 residues. The V gene is TRBV7-9, the J gene TRBJ1-1; the match to TRBD1 covers 8 bases. The sample consisted of peripheral blood or thyroid tissue (not recorded which). The sequence was obtained from an adult man with Graves' hyperthyroidism. CDR3 residues: CAAQGARDSEAFF. The CDR3 DNA follows: TGTGCCGCTCAGGGGGCGCGGGACAGTGAAGCTTTCTTT.